Presented here are 2 T cell receptor beta chains from one specimen sequenced in a study of T cells in Graves' hyperthyroidism and ophthalmopathy. RNA transcripts were the template for amplifying TCR beta CDR3 regions. The HTBI set primed first-round TCR CDR3 RT-PCR. TCRdb reprocessed the multiplex PCR reads with MiXCR, giving one entry per CDR3 protein. Among about 620,000 distinct CDR3 sequences listed, about 17% were seen once. The sequenced sample was blood. The receptor source for this set is a woman in her thirties with Graves' hyperthyroidism.

Only a few counts were recorded for this clonotype. The J gene is TRBJ2-1, the V gene TRBV20-1; 16 nucleotides align to TRBD2. The CDR3 covers 21 residues. Germline CDR1 is DFQATT and CDR2 is SNEGSKA (reference sequence). Germline trimming cut 3 bases from V and 1 base from J; bases unmatched to any gene: 15. CDR3 residues: CSASPLIGTSGRVSSYNEQFF. The CDR3 nucleotides read TGCAGTGCTAGTCCCTTAATCGGGACTAGCGGGAGGGTATCTTCCTACAATGAGCAGTTCTTC.

Worth noting for this clonotype: A much more abundant neighbour one base away suggests this may be a read error. The genes are TRBV29-1 and TRBJ1-1; tentative D call: TRBD1 (6 bases). This CDR3 is 14 amino acids long. Trimming took 2 bases from V and 2 from J, leaving 12 bases between them. Germline lookup yields CDR1 SQVTM and CDR2 ANQGSEA. The DNA for the CDR3 is TGCAGCGTTGAAAGGACAGCCTTCAACACTGAAGCTTTCTTT. Its translation: CSVERTAFNTEAFF.